These 9 T cell receptor beta chains share one sample of origin, sequenced in a study of cytomegalovirus exposure and HLA in healthy donors. PCR primers comprised 60 Vbeta and 13 Jbeta primers. Method: immunoSEQ multiplex PCR; TCRdb's copy keeps in-frame clones and lacks some. Found here are some 150,000 clones, roughly three quarters of them singletons; the top ten hold 6% to 8.5%. The material sequenced was PBMCs. The receptor source for this set is a man aged 25 to 45 in good health and CMV-seropositive.

The V gene is TRBV6-5, the J gene TRBJ2-1; D unclear. Per the germline V gene, CDR1 is MNHEY and CDR2 is SVGAGI. Trimming took 0 bases from V and 5 from J, leaving 5 bases between them. The CDR3 extends over 13 amino acids. The CDR3: CASSYSGDNEQFF. In nucleotides, the CDR3 is TGTGCCAGCAGTTACTCGGGCGACAATGAGCAGTTCTTC.

V usage is TRBV5-1 and J usage is TRBJ2-3; TRBD1 agrees at 10 bases. The CDR3 is made up of 16 amino acids. J gave up 4 bases and V 0 bases, and 5 bases lay outside the gene matches. CDR1 is SGHRS and CDR2 is YFSETQ in the germline V gene. CDR3 nucleotides: TGCGCCAGCAGCTTGGACGGGACAGGGGTCGCAGATACGCAGTATTTT. Its translation: CASSLDGTGVADTQYF.

The chain couples TRBV6-4 to TRBJ2-7; TRBD2 agrees at 7 bases. The length of the CDR3 is 13 residues. CDR1 is MRHNA and CDR2 is SNTAGT in the germline V gene. Trimming removed 5 bases from V and 4 bases from J; junction bases left unmatched: 5. CDR3 nucleotide sequence: TGTGCCAGCAGTATCCAGCGGGGATACGAGCAGTACTTC. It codes for CASSIQRGYEQYF.

V gene TRBV27 combines with J gene TRBJ1-5; 7 bases line up with TRBD1. The V segment lost 5 bases and the J segment 6 bases; nucleotides outside the gene matches: 10. Germline CDR1 MNHEY, CDR2 SMNVEV (reference sequence). The CDR3 consists of 15 residues. The CDR3 coding sequence is TGTGCCAGCAGTACCGCCCAGGGGGACGGTCAGCCCCAGCATTTT. Its translation: CASSTAQGDGQPQHF.

The chain joins TRBV13 to TRBJ2-2, with TRBD1 as a possible D gene (6 bases). In germline, CDR1 is PRHDT, CDR2 FYEKMQ (reference sequence). V was trimmed by 5 bases and J by 5 bases, leaving 15 bases between them. The length of the CDR3 is 15 residues. This chain's CDR3 is CASSVTGYTTGELFF. In DNA, the CDR3 is TGTGCCAGCAGCGTAACAGGGTATACGACCGGGGAGCTGTTTTTT.

This rearrangement joins TRBV27 to TRBJ1-1; the D is unclear. Germline CDR1 and CDR2: MNHEY and SMNVEV (reference sequence). V was trimmed by 2 bases and J by 8 bases, leaving 6 bases between them. The CDR3 totals 11 residues. The CDR3 nucleotides read TGTGCCAGCAGTTTAGGAGGGGAAGCTTTCTTT. It is translated as CASSLGGEAFF.

The chain employs TRBV5-1 and TRBJ1-1; maybe TRBD1 (5 bases). From germline, CDR1 is SGHRS and CDR2 YFSETQ. The length of the CDR3 is 14 residues. Trimming removed 0 bases at V and 5 bases at J, with 11 bases between. The CDR3: CASSLGGRVTEAFF. In DNA form, the CDR3 reads TGCGCCAGCAGCTTGGGTGGCAGGGTGACTGAAGCTTTCTTT.

The chain recombines TRBV27 with TRBJ2-7; D gene uncertain. CDR1 and CDR2 from the germline V gene are MNHEY and SMNVEV (reference sequence). V lost 2 bases and J 0 bases, leaving 8 bases between the germline ends. CDR3 length equals 14 residues. CDR3 bases: TGTGCCAGCAGTTTAGGGTGGAGCTCCTACGAGCAGTACTTC. Its translation: CASSLGWSSYEQYF.

The CDR3 spells CASSYSREAYGYTF. As DNA, the CDR3 is TGTGCCAGCAGTTACTCCCGGGAAGCCTATGGCTACACCTTC. The chain recombines TRBV6-6 with TRBJ1-2; D is unclear. V dropped 0 bases and J dropped 4 bases, with 9 bases sitting between them. Germline values: CDR1 MNHNY, CDR2 SVGAGI (reference sequence). The CDR3 sequence is 14 residues long.